This entry lists 32 T cell receptor beta chains sequenced from one sample in a study of long-term antiretroviral therapy in people with HIV. The assay, immunoSEQ v3.0, was run at survey level. The data were produced by immunoSEQ multiplex PCR, yet TCRdb's version contains in-frame clones alone and is incomplete. The repertoire includes approximately 20,000 clones, roughly 80% of them detected once, and approximately 8% sits in the top ten. The specimen was unsorted PBMCs, collected 0.9 years after starting antiretroviral therapy. The receptors originated from a man aged 18 to 35 with HIV.

CDR3 region: CASSYSSASVYEQYF. CDR3 nucleotides: TGTGCCAGCAGTTACTCGTCGGCGAGTGTCTACGAGCAGTACTTC. The chain has TRBV6-5 and TRBJ2-7, with D hard to call. CDR1 MNHEY and CDR2 SVGAGI come from the germline V gene. This CDR3 region has 15 residues. V was trimmed by 0 bases and J by 3 bases, leaving 12 bases between them.

This clone has only a few counts. The genes are TRBV5-1 and TRBJ2-2; a possible D gene is TRBD1 (7 bases). The CDR3 is made up of 15 amino acids. V was trimmed by 6 bases and J by 4 bases, leaving 16 bases between them. Germline V CDR1 and CDR2: SGHRS, YFSETQ. Written as DNA, the CDR3 is TGCGCCAGCATGATGGAGGGGGCTAGCACCGGGGAGCTGTTTTTT. It codes for CASMMEGASTGELFF.

Comments on this clone: Compared with germline, one end of the junction differs, possibly owing to a read error. The CDR3 region has the DNA TGTGCCAGCAGTTACTCCCAGTACCTCTCCCACGAGCAGTACTTC. Translation gives CASSYSQYLSHEQYF. The chain combines TRBV6-5 with TRBJ2-7; D not resolved. The V gene's germline CDR1 is MNHEY and CDR2 SVGAGI. The CDR3 has 15 residues.

The chain combines TRBV11-2 with TRBJ1-5; tentatively, D is TRBD1 (6 bases). This CDR3 is built from 18 residues. Germline V gives CDR1 SGHAT, CDR2 FQNNGV. Trimming took 1 base from V and 0 from J, leaving 16 bases between them. The CDR3 protein is CASSLAPFQGNSNQPQHF. The CDR3 nucleotides are TGTGCCAGCAGCTTAGCCCCTTTTCAGGGGAATAGCAATCAGCCCCAGCATTTT.

The chain carries TRBV29-1 and TRBJ2-1; 8 bases align to TRBD2. The length of the CDR3 is 13 residues. Per germline, CDR1 SQVTM and CDR2 ANQGSEA. Losses at the gene ends were 6 bases for V and 6 bases for J; bases not matched to a gene: 7. CDR3 loop: CSVRSGGFNEQFF. The CDR3 DNA reads TGCAGCGTCCGCAGCGGGGGCTTCAATGAGCAGTTCTTC.

This clone was observed a handful of times. V and J are TRBV5-6 and TRBJ2-1; unclear D gene. Trimming removed 0 bases at V and 6 bases at J, with 19 bases between. Germline V lookup: CDR1 SGHDT, CDR2 YYEEEE. This CDR3 contains 17 residues. The CDR3 reads CASSLGLGRTIRNEQFF. CDR3 DNA: TGTGCCAGCAGCTTGGGACTGGGCAGGACGATTCGCAATGAGCAGTTCTTC.

The CDR3 DNA follows: TGTGCCAGCAGCTGGGGGTCGGAGGGGGCCTCCTCCTACGAGCAGTACGTC. Residues: CASSWGSEGASSYEQYV. This chain links TRBV7-9 with TRBJ2-7, with TRBD1 as a possible D gene (7 bases). The germline gives CDR1 SEHNR, CDR2 FQNEAQ (reference sequence). The CDR3 is made up of 17 amino acids. The V end lost 4 bases, the J end lost 0 bases, and 19 bases lay between the germline ends.

This chain joins TRBV5-3 and TRBJ1-5; D is unclear. TRBV5-3 counts as an open reading frame of uncertain function. The germline V and J ends were trimmed by 1 base and 3 bases, with 14 bases remaining between them. The CDR3 length is 16 residues. DNA of the CDR3: TGTGCCAGAAGCTTGATTAGGGAGGGAGTCAATCAGCCCCAGCATTTT. This encodes CARSLIREGVNQPQHF.

The rearrangement links TRBV10-3 to TRBJ2-2, with TRBD2 matching 14 bases. Trimming took 5 bases from V and 4 from J; bases not matched to a gene: 6. The CDR3 contains 17 residues. Per the germline V gene, CDR1 is ENHRY and CDR2 is SYGVKD. The CDR3 region has the DNA TGTGCCATCAGTCAGACTAGCGGGGGGGTTATCACCGGGGAGCTGTTTTTT. Translating it yields CAISQTSGGVITGELFF.

A single count supports this clone. The V gene is TRBV28, the J gene TRBJ1-5; maybe TRBD1 (5 bases). Germline CDR1 and CDR2: MDHEN and SYDVKM. The CDR3 runs to 14 residues. V lost 3 bases to trimming and J lost 5 bases, with 11 bases between them. The CDR3 DNA reads TGTGCCAGCAGTTTTGGGACGGGAGATCAGCCCCAGCATTTT. Translating gives CASSFGTGDQPQHF.

The chain is built from TRBV12-5 and TRBJ2-1; no clear D. The CDR3 is 17 residues long. V was shortened by 2 bases and J by 7 bases, with 21 bases between the two germline ends. CDR1 and CDR2 (germline): LGHNT, FRNRAP. The CDR3 spells CASGLTFGGETFNEQFF. The CDR3 nucleotides are TGTGCTAGTGGTTTGACCTTTGGTGGGGAAACCTTTAATGAGCAGTTCTTC.

This clone was counted only a few times. The genes are TRBV7-8 and TRBJ1-5; D unresolved. V lost 1 base to trimming and J lost 10 bases, with 11 bases between them. The CDR3 is 13 amino acids. Per the germline V gene, CDR1 is SGHVS and CDR2 is FQNEAQ. CDR3 loop: CASSLVPNRPQHF. The CDR3 DNA is TGTGCCAGCAGCTTAGTACCCAATAGACCCCAGCATTTT.

A few counts support this clone. The chain combines TRBV27 with TRBJ1-2; D may be TRBD1 (5 bases). V lost 0 bases, J lost 4 bases, and 9 bases lay in between. Germline V gives CDR1 MNHEY, CDR2 SMNVEV (reference sequence). The CDR3 is made up of 14 amino acids. The CDR3 nucleotides read TGTGCCAGCAGTTTATCGGCGGACATCTATGGCTACACCTTC. Protein: CASSLSADIYGYTF.

The chain uses TRBV27 and TRBJ2-7; no clear D gene. This CDR3 has 13 amino acids. The germline V gene has CDR1 MNHEY and CDR2 SMNVEV (reference sequence). Trimming stripped 0 bases from V and 6 bases from J, with 9 bases between. CDR3 sequence (DNA): TGTGCCAGCAGTTTATCGACCGGGCTCGAGCAGTACTTC. This encodes CASSLSTGLEQYF.

For this clone: The same CDR3 also results from other DNA sequences found in this sample. The chain carries TRBV23-1 and TRBJ1-6, with a weak D call TRBD1 (5 bases). TRBV23-1 is labeled an ORF, and its function is uncertain. V gave up 3 bases and J gave up 5 bases, with 14 bases separating them. The length of the CDR3 is 16 residues. The DNA for the CDR3 is TGCGCCAGCAGTCAGCCCCTTGACAGCCATAATTCACCCCTCCACTTT. This sequence encodes CASSQPLDSHNSPLHF.

As DNA, the CDR3 is TGTGCCAGCAGTTTTACGCCGGGACAGAACAATGAGCAGTTCTTC. Protein sequence: CASSFTPGQNNEQFF. V and J are TRBV27 and TRBJ2-1; 7 bases agree with TRBD1. The CDR3 runs 15 residues. V was clipped by 3 bases and J by 5 bases; unmatched bases: 7. Per germline, CDR1 MNHEY and CDR2 SMNVEV (reference sequence).

This rearrangement joins TRBV6-5 to TRBJ2-5; TRBD1 might be the D (6 bases). Deletions cut 1 base from V and 5 bases from J, with 8 bases between. This CDR3 comprises 13 residues. Per germline, CDR1 MNHEY and CDR2 SVGAGI. The CDR3 protein is CASSYWDKETQYF. The CDR3 nucleotides read TGTGCCAGCAGTTACTGGGACAAGGAGACCCAGTACTTC.

The chain joins TRBV6-6 to TRBJ1-4; D unresolved. Deletions cut 7 bases from V and 5 bases from J, with 11 bases between. The CDR3 extends over 13 amino acids. Germline V CDR1 and CDR2: MNHNY, SVGAGI (reference sequence). DNA for the CDR3: TGTGCCAGCAACCCCGGGGAGAATGAAAAACTGTTTTTT. Translation: CASNPGENEKLFF.

J is TRBJ2-1 and V is TRBV4-2; D not certain. This CDR3 is 12 amino acids long. The germline CDR1 and CDR2 sequences are LGHNA and YNFKEQ. Trimming removed 2 bases at V and 10 bases at J, with 9 bases between. The CDR3 spells CASSQNLGEQFF. The CDR3 DNA is TGTGCCAGCAGCCAAAATCTAGGGGAGCAGTTCTTC.

Here the CDR3 reads CASSLPGQGNTEAFF. CDR3 in DNA: TGTGCCAGCAGCTTGCCGGGACAGGGGAACACTGAAGCTTTCTTT. This chain links TRBV5-4 with TRBJ1-1, with TRBD1 matching over 9 bases. The CDR3 sequence is 15 residues long. Germline CDR1 and CDR2: SGHNT and YYREEE (reference sequence). Trimming cost V 1 base and J 1 base; bases outside gene matches: 2.

V is TRBV27 and J is TRBJ2-7, with 9 bases matching TRBD2. The CDR3 covers 15 residues. Trimming took 6 bases from V and 2 from J; bases not matched to a gene: 8. Germline-derived CDR1 and CDR2 are MNHEY and SMNVEV (reference sequence). The CDR3 spells CASRLAGASTYEQYF. CDR3 DNA sequence: TGTGCCAGCAGATTAGCGGGGGCCTCGACCTACGAGCAGTACTTC.

V is TRBV6-4 and J is TRBJ2-2; TRBD2 agrees at 7 bases. Germline V gene data show CDR1 as MRHNA and CDR2 as SNTAGT. V shed 3 bases, J shed 4 bases, and the junction held 8 bases outside the gene matches. This CDR3 has 16 amino acids. The DNA of the CDR3 is TGTGCCAGCAGTGAATTACTAGCGACGACCACCGGGGAGCTGTTTTTT. The encoded protein is CASSELLATTTGELFF.

V gene TRBV11-2 combines with J gene TRBJ2-7, with D possibly matching TRBD1 (6 bases). The CDR3 has 13 residues. V was cut by 4 bases and J by 3 bases, with 10 bases left in between. Per germline, CDR1 SGHAT and CDR2 FQNNGV. The CDR3: CASSSTGSYEQYV. CDR3 DNA: TGTGCCAGCAGCTCTACAGGGAGCTACGAGCAGTACGTC.

The chain joins TRBV5-8 to TRBJ1-1, with 8 nucleotides matching TRBD1. This CDR3 is 16 amino acids long. The germline V gene encodes CDR1 SGHTS and CDR2 YDEGEE. The junction had 16 bases not matched to a gene; V was cut back by 4 bases and J by 8 bases. CDR3 protein: CASSGMGDRTWTEAFF. CDR3 coding DNA: TGTGCCAGCAGCGGGATGGGGGACAGGACTTGGACCGAAGCTTTCTTT.

This clone was found a few times. The V call is TRBV6-5, the J call TRBJ1-2; no clear D gene. The germline V gene has CDR1 MNHEY and CDR2 SVGAGI. The CDR3 covers 13 residues. V was pared by 6 bases and J by 6 bases, with 14 bases between. Here the CDR3 DNA reads TGTGCCAGCAGCCATGCCACGGGCCATGGCTACACCTTC. The encoded protein is CASSHATGHGYTF.

The chain combines TRBV9 with TRBJ1-6, with a tentative D call TRBD1 (6 bases). V lost 8 bases, J lost 2 bases, and 17 bases lay in between. Per germline, CDR1 SGDLS and CDR2 YYNGEE. CDR3 length: 16 residues. The CDR3 DNA is TGTGCCAGTTCGGACAGTCTTCTCCCCTATAATTCACCCCTCCACTTT. It is translated as CASSDSLLPYNSPLHF.

This chain links TRBV28 with TRBJ1-6; D might be TRBD1 (5 bases). Germline V gene lookup returns CDR1 MDHEN and CDR2 SYDVKM. The CDR3 consists of 15 residues. Trimming pared 10 bases from V and 7 bases from J, leaving 20 bases between. CDR3 DNA: TGTGCCACCCTACCCGGCGAAAGGGGCAATTCACCCCTCCACTTT. Its protein product is CATLPGERGNSPLHF.

The chain recombines TRBV19 with TRBJ2-1, with TRBD2 matching over 8 bases. CDR3 size: 14 residues. The J segment lost 5 bases and the V segment lost 7 bases, leaving 7 bases of the junction unmatched. Germline V gene lookup returns CDR1 LNHDA and CDR2 SQIVND (reference sequence). CDR3 amino acids: CASTLSGVDNEQFF. The CDR3 coding sequence is TGTGCCAGTACCCTTAGCGGGGTTGACAATGAGCAGTTCTTC.

The gene calls are TRBV28 and TRBJ1-3; a possible D gene is TRBD1 (5 bases). The germline CDR1 and CDR2 sequences are MDHEN and SYDVKM. The germline V and J ends were trimmed by 6 bases and 1 base, with 13 bases remaining between them. The CDR3 contains 15 residues. The DNA of the CDR3 is TGTGCCAGCAGCCCCGGGACCAAGTCTGGAAACACCATATATTTT. Its translation is CASSPGTKSGNTIYF.

This clone was seen only once. This rearrangement joins TRBV11-3 to TRBJ2-1, with D tentatively TRBD1 or TRBD2 (5 bases each). Germline lookup yields CDR1 SGHNT and CDR2 YENEEA. V gave up 0 bases and J gave up 12 bases, with 12 bases separating them. The CDR3 is 13 amino acids. In nucleotides, the CDR3 is TGTGCCAGCAGCTTAGACAGGGAGACTGGGCAGTTCTTC. It codes for CASSLDRETGQFF.

With respect to this clone: Germline and junction disagree at one end, which may indicate a read error. The chain couples TRBV15 to TRBJ2-7; 9 bases line up with TRBD1. This CDR3 has 15 residues. Germline CDR1 LNHNV, CDR2 YYDKDF (reference sequence). The CDR3 sequence is CATSGDRGFSYEQYF. CDR3 bases: TGTGCCACCAGCGGAGACAGGGGGTTCTCCTACGAGCAGTACTTC.

As concerns this clone: One end of the junction is discordant with germline, which a read error may explain. This sample includes further DNA sequences coding for the same CDR3. The chain has TRBV5-5 and TRBJ1-2; D may be TRBD1 (5 bases). CDR3 size: 16 residues. Germline CDR1 SGHKS, CDR2 YYEKEE (reference sequence). The CDR3 DNA reads TGTGCCAGCAGGATTGGGTCCAGGCCAGGGCGGTATGGCTACACTTTC. This sequence encodes CASRIGSRPGRYGYTF.